One and the same sample provided the 32 T cell receptor beta chains below, sequenced in a study of blood T cell repertoires in COVID-19. Repertoires were generated with immunoSEQ multiplex PCR, while TCRdb's copy carries only in-frame clones and drops some. The table has around 420,000 clones, 70% to 90% seen once. What was sequenced was PBMCs or T cells enriched from blood (not recorded which). The receptors were gathered from a woman aged 40-49 years with acute COVID-19.

The chain employs TRBV12-1 and TRBJ1-5. TRBV12-1 is described as a pseudogene. The CDR3 has 14 amino acids. The CDR3 nucleotides read TGTGCCAGCAGCTTTAAGAGGGCTCCTCAGCCCCAGCATTTT. Translated: CASSFKRAPQPQHF.

The rearrangement joins TRBV3-1 (or the pseudogene TRBV3-2) to TRBJ2-5; 14 nucleotides agree with TRBD2. From germline, CDR1 is LGHDT and CDR2 YNNKEL (reference sequence). The V segment lost 4 bases and the J segment 5 bases; nucleotides outside the gene matches: 6. This CDR3 region has 16 residues. The CDR3 loop is CASSPTSGGGRETQYF. The CDR3, as DNA: TGTGCCAGCAGCCCGACTAGCGGGGGGGGCCGGGAGACCCAGTACTTC.

The chain links TRBV20-1 to TRBJ2-7, with a weak D call TRBD2 (5 bases). Germline V lookup: CDR1 DFQATT, CDR2 SNEGSKA (reference sequence). V was shortened by 3 bases and J by 4 bases, with 16 bases between the two germline ends. The CDR3 extends over 14 amino acids. CDR3 sequence (DNA): TGCAGTGCTAGTTTGGCAGAGGGCTTTTACGAGCAGTACTTC. It translates to CSASLAEGFYEQYF.

The rearrangement links TRBV5-1 to TRBJ2-1; 11 bases line up with TRBD2. The CDR3 sequence is 15 residues long. Germline CDR1 reads SGHRS; CDR2 reads YFSETQ. With 0 bases clipped from V and 6 bases from J, the junction kept 2 bases outside the gene matches. CDR3 region: CASSLGLAGGNEQFF. Here the CDR3 DNA reads TGCGCCAGCAGCTTGGGGCTAGCGGGGGGCAATGAGCAGTTCTTC. The variable domain in full, completed from reference TRBV5-1 and TRBJ2-1, reads KAGVTQTPRYLIKTRGQQVTLSCSPISGHRSVSWYQQTPGQGLQFLFEYFSETQRNKGNFPGRFSGRQFSNSRSEMNVSTLELGDSALYLCASSLGLAGGNEQFFGPGTRLTVL.

The chain has TRBV20-1 and TRBJ1-1; TRBD1 matches 9 bases. This CDR3 has 14 residues. Germline loops: CDR1 DFQATT, CDR2 SNEGSKA (reference sequence). J gave up 5 bases and V 3 bases, and 7 bases lay outside the gene matches. The CDR3: CSASLGTGRTEAFF. CDR3 bases: TGCAGTGCTAGTCTTGGGACAGGGAGGACTGAAGCTTTCTTT.

This clone has a single count. The CDR3 reads CASSTQGVGTGELFF. The CDR3 nucleotides read TGTGCCAGCAGTACCCAGGGGGTGGGGACCGGGGAGCTGTTTTTT. This chain uses TRBV6-5 with TRBJ2-2; TRBD1 matches at 7 bases. The CDR3 covers 15 residues. V lost 5 bases to trimming and J lost 5 bases; unmatched junction nucleotides: 8. Looked up from germline, CDR1 is MNHEY and CDR2 is SVGAGI.

This rearrangement joins TRBV9 to TRBJ1-5; D may be TRBD1 (6 bases). Germline V gene lookup returns CDR1 SGDLS and CDR2 YYNGEE. Trimming removed 1 base from V and 4 bases from J, with 12 bases in between. The CDR3 is made up of 15 amino acids. In DNA, the CDR3 is TGTGCCAGCAGCGTATTCGGGGGGCCGAATCAGCCCCAGCATTTT. Translating it yields CASSVFGGPNQPQHF.

This clone was counted a single time. The rearrangement links TRBV10-1 to TRBJ2-7, with TRBD2 matching over 10 bases. The CDR3 length is 15 residues. V lost 6 bases, J lost 4 bases, and 9 bases stayed unmatched. From germline, CDR1 is WNHNN and CDR2 SYGVQD (reference sequence). CDR3 sequence (DNA): TGCGCCAGCAGAAAGAGCGGGGGGGCCTATTACGAGCAGTACTTC. This translates into CASRKSGGAYYEQYF.

In this sample, this clone turned up a few times. The chain joins TRBV27 to TRBJ2-6; D possibly corresponds to TRBD2 (5 bases). Germline lookup yields CDR1 MNHEY and CDR2 SMNVEV (reference sequence). This CDR3 is 17 amino acids long. The ends were cut back, 2 bases at V and 2 bases at J, with 13 bases in the middle. In nucleotides, the CDR3 is TGTGCCAGCAGTTTAAGAGGGCCCGTCGCTGGGGCCAACGTCCTGACTTTC. This gives the protein CASSLRGPVAGANVLTF.

The V gene is TRBV7-9, the J gene TRBJ2-3; 13 bases align to TRBD2. The CDR3 has 18 amino acids. CDR1 and CDR2 from the germline V gene are SEHNR and FQNEAQ (reference sequence). V was clipped by 5 bases and J by 1 base; unmatched bases: 9. The CDR3 DNA sequence: TGTGCCAGCAGCCCACCACTAGCGGGGGGGTCTCGCACAGATACGCAGTATTTT. Translating gives CASSPPLAGGSRTDTQYF.

Concerning this clone itself: Other DNA variants within this sample encode the same CDR3. The chain links TRBV5-1 to TRBJ1-3, with a possible D match to TRBD1 (5 bases). Germline V gene sequence: CDR1 SGHRS, CDR2 YFSETQ. The V end was cut by 0 bases, the J end by 8 bases, with 12 bases between. This CDR3 has 14 residues. CDR3 nucleotide sequence: TGCGCCAGCAGCTTGGAGGGTCGGGGGGACACCATATATTTT. This codes for CASSLEGRGDTIYF. Full variable domain (remainder filled in from reference TRBV5-1 and TRBJ1-3): KAGVTQTPRYLIKTRGQQVTLSCSPISGHRSVSWYQQTPGQGLQFLFEYFSETQRNKGNFPGRFSGRQFSNSRSEMNVSTLELGDSALYLCASSLEGRGDTIYFGEGSWLTVV.

The chain uses TRBV6-5 and TRBJ1-2; no clear D gene. Germline V gene data show CDR1 as MNHEY and CDR2 as SVGAGI. There are 12 residues in the CDR3. V was trimmed by 7 bases and J by 3 bases, leaving 9 bases between them. CDR3 sequence (DNA): TGTGCCAGCACCGGCGGTGACTATGGCTACACCTTC. This encodes CASTGGDYGYTF.

The CDR3: CASSFDRVNTEAFF. CDR3 nucleotide sequence: TGTGCCAGCAGCTTTGACAGGGTGAACACTGAAGCTTTCTTT. The chain combines TRBV9 with TRBJ1-1, with 7 bases identical to TRBD1. CDR1 and CDR2 from the germline V gene are SGDLS and YYNGEE. The CDR3 covers 14 residues. The J segment lost 0 bases and the V segment lost 4 bases, leaving 3 bases of the junction unmatched.

This clone was observed once. The rearrangement uses TRBV12-3 or TRBV12-4 and TRBJ1-2; possible D gene TRBD1, 5 bases. V lost 3 bases to trimming and J lost 8 bases, with 13 bases between them. CDR3 size: 13 residues. In DNA form, the CDR3 reads TGTGCCAGCAGTTTTTTTGGGGGGGGAGGCTACACCTTC. Protein: CASSFFGGGGYTF.

The chain links TRBV10-3 to TRBJ2-2, with D possibly TRBD1 on 7 matching bases. Germline loops: CDR1 ENHRY, CDR2 SYGVKD. This CDR3 is built from 16 residues. V lost 7 bases and J lost 1, with 16 bases in between. Here the CDR3 reads CAIKVGGDRNTGELFF. Here the CDR3 DNA reads TGTGCCATCAAGGTCGGCGGGGACAGGAACACCGGGGAGCTGTTTTTT.

The chain recombines TRBV5-1 with TRBJ2-7; 9 bases are a match to TRBD1. The CDR3 totals 15 residues. Germline V gene sequence: CDR1 SGHRS, CDR2 YFSETQ. Losses at the gene ends were 4 bases for V and 3 bases for J; bases not matched to a gene: 8. CDR3 protein: CASSLTGGEVYEQYF. CDR3 sequence (DNA): TGCGCCAGCAGCCTCACAGGGGGCGAAGTCTACGAGCAGTACTTC.

This sequence joins TRBV3-1 (or the pseudogene TRBV3-2) and TRBJ2-7, with D perhaps matching TRBD2 (6 bases). The germline gives CDR1 LGHDT, CDR2 YNNKEL (reference sequence). The CDR3 covers 15 residues. Trimming took 0 bases from V and 6 from J, leaving 15 bases between them. CDR3 amino acids: CASSQEAGWGGEQYF. The CDR3 nucleotides read TGTGCCAGCAGCCAAGAGGCAGGGTGGGGAGGCGAGCAGTACTTC.

The chain links TRBV7-8 to TRBJ1-5; 9 positions match TRBD1. V dropped 0 bases and J dropped 6; count of bases not matched to a gene: 3. The CDR3 loop spans 15 amino acids. Germline assignment: CDR1 SGHVS and CDR2 FQNEAQ. This chain's CDR3 is CASSLAQGAGQPQHF. CDR3 nucleotide sequence: TGTGCCAGCAGCTTAGCACAGGGGGCGGGTCAGCCCCAGCATTTT.

The V and J genes are TRBV7-9 and TRBJ1-3; D gene unclear. CDR3 size: 18 residues. Trimming removed 5 bases at V and 4 bases at J, with 24 bases between. Germline lookup yields CDR1 SEHNR and CDR2 FQNEAQ (reference sequence). CDR3 amino acids: CASSPPGRTLADGNTIYF. Here the CDR3 DNA reads TGTGCCAGCAGCCCTCCCGGACGGACCCTAGCGGACGGAAACACCATATATTTT.

The chain joins TRBV2 to TRBJ1-6; D is perhaps TRBD1 (6 bases). V was pared by 4 bases and J by 13 bases, with 14 bases between. CDR3 size: 13 residues. Germline CDR1 is SNHLY and CDR2 is FYNNEI. The CDR3: CASSGRQEAPLHF. The CDR3 DNA follows: TGTGCCAGCAGTGGTCGACAGGAGGCCCCCCTCCACTTT.

The chain combines TRBV19 with TRBJ2-7; 10 bases are shared with TRBD2. The CDR3 consists of 17 residues. Germline CDR1 LNHDA, CDR2 SQIVND (reference sequence). The J segment lost 0 bases and the V segment lost 7 bases, leaving 12 bases of the junction unmatched. The CDR3, as DNA: TGTGCCAGTAAGGTCTCCTCTAGCGGGGGTGACTCCTACGAGCAGTACTTC. This encodes CASKVSSSGGDSYEQYF. Full variable domain (outside the CDR3, taken from reference TRBV19 and TRBJ2-7): DGGITQSPKYLFRKEGQNVTLSCEQNLNHDAMYWYRQDPGQGLRLIYYSQIVNDFQKGDIAEGYSVSREKKESFPLTVTSAQKNPTAFYLCASKVSSSGGDSYEQYFGPGTRLTVT.

The chain links TRBV2 to TRBJ1-4; weak D call: TRBD1 (6 bases). Trimming cost V 1 base and J 4 bases, with 13 bases left between them. Germline-derived CDR1 and CDR2 are SNHLY and FYNNEI. The CDR3 consists of 16 residues. The CDR3 DNA follows: TGTGCCAGCAGTGAAGTCAAGGGGGAGATTAATGAAAAACTGTTTTTT. Its translation is CASSEVKGEINEKLFF. Full variable domain (outside the CDR3, taken from reference TRBV2 and TRBJ1-4): EPEVTQTPSHQVTQMGQEVILRCVPISNHLYFYWYRQILGQKVEFLVSFYNNEISEKSEIFDDQFSVERPDGSNFTLKIRSTKLEDSAMYFCASSEVKGEINEKLFFGSGTQLSVL.

The CDR3 loop reads CASSRRLAQDTQYF. CDR3 bases: TGCGCCAGCAGCCGCAGACTAGCTCAAGATACGCAGTATTTT. The rearrangement uses TRBV5-1 and TRBJ2-3, with TRBD2 matching over 7 bases. Germline CDR1 reads SGHRS; CDR2 reads YFSETQ. V trimming: 4 bases; J trimming: 5 bases; junction bases outside the gene matches: 7. The length of the CDR3 is 14 residues. The whole variable domain, filled in from reference TRBV5-1 and TRBJ2-3, reads KAGVTQTPRYLIKTRGQQVTLSCSPISGHRSVSWYQQTPGQGLQFLFEYFSETQRNKGNFPGRFSGRQFSNSRSEMNVSTLELGDSALYLCASSRRLAQDTQYFGPGTRLTVL.

As for this clone: The same CDR3 also results from other DNA sequences found in this sample. This chain connects TRBV7-6 to TRBJ1-3, with a possible D match to TRBD1 (5 bases). The CDR3 contains 14 residues. Looked up from germline, CDR1 is SGHVS and CDR2 is FNYEAQ. The V end lost 4 bases, the J end lost 1 base, and 8 bases lay between the germline ends. CDR3 residues: CASSSGGSGNTIYF. Here the CDR3 DNA reads TGTGCCAGCAGCTCGGGGGGATCTGGAAACACCATATATTTT.

This clone was picked up one time. The chain combines TRBV6-5 with TRBJ1-1; no reliable D call. Germline loops: CDR1 MNHEY, CDR2 SVGAGI. The CDR3 has 15 residues. Between the trimmed V and J ends, which lost 0 bases and 2 bases, there was a span of 10 bases. The CDR3 coding sequence is TGTGCCAGCAGTTACTCGATACGGGGTAACACTGAAGCTTTCTTT. Protein sequence: CASSYSIRGNTEAFF.

The chain employs TRBV2 and TRBJ1-2; TRBD1 agrees at 11 bases. The junction had 7 bases not matched to a gene; V was cut back by 7 bases and J by 6 bases. The CDR3 has 14 amino acids. Germline values: CDR1 SNHLY, CDR2 FYNNEI. The CDR3 loop reads CASTWTGGTDGYTF. DNA for the CDR3: TGTGCCAGCACTTGGACAGGGGGCACCGATGGCTACACCTTC.

This chain connects TRBV3-1 (or the pseudogene TRBV3-2) to TRBJ1-2; 9 bases line up with TRBD1. Germline V gene sequence: CDR1 LGHDT, CDR2 YNNKEL (reference sequence). This CDR3 has 18 amino acids. V gave up 4 bases and J gave up 2 bases; unmatched junction bases: 14. CDR3 DNA sequence: TGTGCCAGCAGCCCCGACGGTTTCTGGACAGGGGCCAACTATGGCTACACCTTC. It yields the protein CASSPDGFWTGANYGYTF.

V is TRBV4-1 and J is TRBJ1-2; weak D call: TRBD1 (6 bases). Per the germline V gene, CDR1 is MGHRA and CDR2 is YSYEKL. The CDR3 consists of 16 residues. The V end lost 0 bases, the J end lost 5 bases, and 16 bases lay between the germline ends. CDR3 in amino acids: CASSQDPQGRRYGYTF. For the CDR3, the DNA is TGCGCCAGCAGCCAAGACCCCCAGGGGCGTCGGTATGGCTACACCTTC.

The chain has TRBV11-3 and TRBJ2-7; 7 bases are shared with TRBD1. Germline V gene data show CDR1 as SGHNT and CDR2 as YENEEA. Unmatched junction bases numbered 17, after V lost 3 bases and J lost 3 bases. The CDR3 runs 18 residues. CDR3 region: CASSFDLPGGGIGYEQYF. The CDR3 nucleotides are TGTGCCAGCAGCTTCGATCTTCCAGGGGGTGGGATAGGCTACGAGCAGTACTTC. Full variable domain (remainder filled in from reference TRBV11-3 and TRBJ2-7): EAGVVQSPRYKIIEKKQPVAFWCNPISGHNTLYWYLQNLGQGPELLIRYENEEAVDDSQLPKDRFSAERLKGVDSTLKIQPAELGDSAVYLCASSFDLPGGGIGYEQYFGPGTRLTVT.

Many counts were recorded for this clone. This chain links TRBV7-8 with TRBJ2-2; 8 positions match TRBD1. Germline V gene lookup returns CDR1 SGHVS and CDR2 FQNEAQ. This CDR3 region has 15 residues. After removal of 6 bases from V and 6 bases from J, the junction contained 9 bases not matched to a gene. CDR3 DNA sequence: TGTGCCAGCAGTTCTCGGGACAGGTCCCCCGGGGAGCTGTTTTTT. Translated: CASSSRDRSPGELFF.

The chain joins TRBV19 to TRBJ1-2; possible D gene TRBD1, 5 bases. This CDR3 spans 13 amino acids. Trimming took 3 bases from V and 5 from J, leaving 10 bases between them. CDR1 and CDR2 from the germline V gene are LNHDA and SQIVND (reference sequence). Here the CDR3 reads CASSIGRVYGYTF. Written as DNA, the CDR3 is TGTGCCAGTAGTATCGGCAGGGTGTATGGCTACACCTTC.

For this clone: Other nucleotide sequences in the sample specify the same CDR3. The J gene is TRBJ1-5, the V gene TRBV12-3 or TRBV12-4; TRBD1 agrees at 9 bases. V shed 5 bases and J 7 bases; nucleotides not matched to a gene: 3. CDR3 size: 13 residues. In DNA, the CDR3 is TGTGCCAGCAGTCCGGACAGGGGACAGCCCCAGCATTTT. Its translation is CASSPDRGQPQHF.